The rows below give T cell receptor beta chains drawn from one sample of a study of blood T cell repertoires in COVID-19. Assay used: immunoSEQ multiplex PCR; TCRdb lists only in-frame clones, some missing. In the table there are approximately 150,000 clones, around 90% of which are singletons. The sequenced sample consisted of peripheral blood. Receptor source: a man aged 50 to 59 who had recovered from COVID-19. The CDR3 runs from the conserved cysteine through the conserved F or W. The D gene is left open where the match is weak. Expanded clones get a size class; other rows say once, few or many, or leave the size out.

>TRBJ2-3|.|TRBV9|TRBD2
TGTGCCAGCAGCGTAGACCCAGCGGGGGCAACCACAGATACGCAGTATTTT
CASSVDPAGATTDTQYF
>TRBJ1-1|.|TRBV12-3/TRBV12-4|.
TGTGCCAGCAGTTTAGGGCCAAGCACTGAAGCTTTCTTT
CASSLGPSTEAFF
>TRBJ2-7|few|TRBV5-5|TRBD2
TGTGCCAGCAGCTTGGCCTCACTAGCGGGGGGCTACGAGCAGTACTTC
CASSLASLAGGYEQYF
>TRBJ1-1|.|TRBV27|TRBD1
TGTGCCAGCAGTTCCGCCGGGACAGGGCAGACTGAAGCTTTCTTT
CASSSAGTGQTEAFF
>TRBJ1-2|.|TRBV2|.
TGTGCCAGCAGTGCCCTCGGAGACTATGGCTACACCTTC
CASSALGDYGYTF
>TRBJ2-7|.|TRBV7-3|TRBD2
TGTGCCAGCAGCTCCCCGGGGCGGGGGGGCGAGCAGTACTTC
CASSSPGRGGEQYF
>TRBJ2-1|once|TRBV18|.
TGTGCCAGCTCACCGGGGCAGGGGGGTAGGAATGAGCAGTTCTTC
CASSPGQGGRNEQFF
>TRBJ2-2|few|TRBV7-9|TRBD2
TGTGCCAGCAGCTGGACTAGCGGGTACCCCGGGGAGCTGTTTTTT
CASSWTSGYPGELFF
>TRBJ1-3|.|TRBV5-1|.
TGCGCCAGCAGCTTGGACGGGGGATCAGGAAACACCATATATTTT
CASSLDGGSGNTIYF
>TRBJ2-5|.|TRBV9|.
TGTGCCAGCAGCCCCCGCCGGGACACAAAAGAGACCCAGTACTTC
CASSPRRDTKETQYF
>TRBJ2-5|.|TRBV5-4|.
TGTGCCAGCAGCTTGCCGGGATTGGAGACCCAGTACTTC
CASSLPGLETQYF
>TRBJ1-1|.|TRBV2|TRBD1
TGTGCCAGCAGTCGACAGGGGGTAAACACTGAAGCTTTCTTT
CASSRQGVNTEAFF
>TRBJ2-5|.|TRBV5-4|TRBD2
TGTGCCAGCAGCGACACTAGCGGACAAGAGACCCAGTACTTC
CASSDTSGQETQYF
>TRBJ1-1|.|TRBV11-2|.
TGTGCCAGCAGCTTATCACCCCCGACGAGGGTTATGAACACTGAAGCTTTCTTT
CASSLSPPTRVMNTEAFF
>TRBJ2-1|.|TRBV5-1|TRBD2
TGCGCCAGCAGCTTGGCCCGGCTAGCGGGAAACAATGAGCAGTTCTTC
CASSLARLAGNNEQFF
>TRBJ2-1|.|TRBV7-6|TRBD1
TGTGCCAGCAGCTTAGAGCGGACAGGGGGCTACAATGAGCAGTTCTTC
CASSLERTGGYNEQFF
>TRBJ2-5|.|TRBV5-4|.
TGTGCCAGCAGCTTTGAATCGGGGATACAAGAGACCCAGTACTTC
CASSFESGIQETQYF
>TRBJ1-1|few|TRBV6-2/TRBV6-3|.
TGTGCCAGCAGTCTTAACATGAACACTGAAGCTTTCTTT
CASSLNMNTEAFF
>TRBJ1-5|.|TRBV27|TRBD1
TGTGCCAGCAGTTTATATCCCCCCGGACAGGGAGGGAGCAATCAGCCCCAGCATTTT
CASSLYPPGQGGSNQPQHF
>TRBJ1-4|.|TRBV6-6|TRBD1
TGTGCCAGCAGTTCGACAGGGGGAACTAATGAAAAACTGTTTTTT
CASSSTGGTNEKLFF
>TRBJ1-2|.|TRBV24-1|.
TGTGCCACCAGTGATCCCGGTTATAGCTACACCTTC
CATSDPGYSYTF
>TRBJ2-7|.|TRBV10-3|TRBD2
TGTGCCATCGGGGTCGGGGGGGCCTGGGAGCAGTACTTC
CAIGVGGAWEQYF
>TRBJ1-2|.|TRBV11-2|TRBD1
TGTGCCAGCAGCTTGGTCTCAGGGGGTAACTATGGCTACACCTTC
CASSLVSGGNYGYTF
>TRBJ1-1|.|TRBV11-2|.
TGTGCCAGCAGCTTGGGACTGATGAACACTGAAGCTTTCTTT
CASSLGLMNTEAFF
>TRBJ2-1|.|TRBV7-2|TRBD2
TGTGCCAGCAGACTTGGGACTAGCGGGAGTTGGGTGGACAATGAGCAGTTCTTC
CASRLGTSGSWVDNEQFF
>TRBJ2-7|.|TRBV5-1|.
TGCGCCAGCAGCCCTGGGACCCCGGGGGTCCACGAGCAGTACTTC
CASSPGTPGVHEQYF
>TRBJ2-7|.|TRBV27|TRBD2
TGTGCCAGCCGGGGGGGAGGCGGGCCCTACGAGCAGTACTTC
CASRGGGGPYEQYF
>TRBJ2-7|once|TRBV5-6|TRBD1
TGTGCCAGCAGCCCCCGGACAGGCCACGACCAAGGGCACGAGCAGTACTTC
CASSPRTGHDQGHEQYF
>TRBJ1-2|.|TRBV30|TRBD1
TGTGCCTGGATTAGGCTCGGGCAGGGGGCCGCCTATGGCTACACCTTC
CAWIRLGQGAAYGYTF
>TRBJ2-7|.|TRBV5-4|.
TGTGCCAGCAGCCCGGGAGGGACAGGGAGCGAGCAGTACTTC
CASSPGGTGSEQYF
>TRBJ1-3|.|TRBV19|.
TGTGCCAGTAGTACTACAGGGATCTCTGGAAACACCATATATTTT
CASSTTGISGNTIYF
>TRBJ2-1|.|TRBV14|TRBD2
TGTGCCAGCAGCCGCGGGGGGATCAGCTCCTACAATGAGCAGTTCTTC
CASSRGGISSYNEQFF
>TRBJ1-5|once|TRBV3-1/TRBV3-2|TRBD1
TGTGCCAGCAGCCAAGGGTCCATCGACAGGGCCCGGGAAGAGCCCCAGCATTTT
CASSQGSIDRAREEPQHF
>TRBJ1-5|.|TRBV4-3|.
TGCGCCAGCAGCCAAGGGAGTGAGCAGCCCCAGCATTTT
CASSQGSEQPQHF
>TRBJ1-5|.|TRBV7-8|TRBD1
TGTGCCAGCAGCTTATTCGACAGGGATCAGCCCCAGCATTTT
CASSLFDRDQPQHF
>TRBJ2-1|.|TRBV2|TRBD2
TGTGCCAGCAGGACGGACAGGGGACTAGCGGGTCGCTCCTACAATGAGCAGTTCTTC
CASRTDRGLAGRSYNEQFF
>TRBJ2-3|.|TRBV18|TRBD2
TGTGCCAGCTCTGGGACTAGGGACGATACGCAGTATTTT
CASSGTRDDTQYF
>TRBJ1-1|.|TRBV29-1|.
TGCAGCGTTGATCTGGGCGGGGGCGCGGACACTGAAGCTTTCTTT
CSVDLGGGADTEAFF
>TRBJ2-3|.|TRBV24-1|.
TGTGCCACCAGTGATTTCGTCGGGGGGCCAGATACGCAGTATTTT
CATSDFVGGPDTQYF
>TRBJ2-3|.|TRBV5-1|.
TGCGCCAGCAGCTTAGGGGCGTACACAGATACGCAGTATTTT
CASSLGAYTDTQYF
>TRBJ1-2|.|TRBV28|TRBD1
TGTGCCAGCAGTGCGGACAGGGGGTATGGCTACACCTTC
CASSADRGYGYTF
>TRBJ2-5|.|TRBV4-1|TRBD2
TGCGCCAGCAGCCAAGTTTTGGGACTAGGCCTTAATCCCCAAGAGACCCAGTACTTC
CASSQVLGLGLNPQETQYF
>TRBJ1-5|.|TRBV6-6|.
TGTGCCAGCAGTAGTCAGGGCAATCAGCCCCAGCATTTT
CASSSQGNQPQHF
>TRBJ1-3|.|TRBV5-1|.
TGCGCCAGCAGCTTGGGGACTGGCGGGGCCTCTGGAAACACCATATATTTT
CASSLGTGGASGNTIYF
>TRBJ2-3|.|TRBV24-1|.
TGTGCCACCAGTGACCCTGCGGGGGCGCGAGGCACAGATACGCAGTATTTT
CATSDPAGARGTDTQYF
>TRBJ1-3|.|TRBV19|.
TGTGCCAGTAGTATAGATCTGATCAGTTCTGGAAACACCATATATTTT
CASSIDLISSGNTIYF
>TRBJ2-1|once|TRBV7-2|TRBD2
TGTGCCAGCAGCACTCCTAGCGGGGGGAGCTCCTACAATGAGCAGTTCTTC
CASSTPSGGSSYNEQFF
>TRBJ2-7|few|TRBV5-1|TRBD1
TGCGCCAGCAGCAGAATCCCGGGACAGGGGAACCACGAGCAGTACTTC
CASSRIPGQGNHEQYF
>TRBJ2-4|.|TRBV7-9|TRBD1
TGTGCCAGCAGCTTGGGACAGGGCAATCAGTACTTC
CASSLGQGNQYF
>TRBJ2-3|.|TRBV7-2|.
TGTGCCAGCAGCGCATTGATAGCGACTAGCACAGATACGCAGTATTTT
CASSALIATSTDTQYF
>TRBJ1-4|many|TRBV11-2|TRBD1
TGTGCCAGCAGCTTAGGCCCTTCGGGACAGGGAAAACTGTTTTTT
CASSLGPSGQGKLFF
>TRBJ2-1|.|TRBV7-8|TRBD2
TGTGCCAGCGGCGGGACTAGCGGGGCCCATGAGCAGTTCTTC
CASGGTSGAHEQFF
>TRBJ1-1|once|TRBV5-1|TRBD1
TGCGCCAGCAGCCTTCGGACAGGGTCAAACACTGAAGCTTTCTTT
CASSLRTGSNTEAFF
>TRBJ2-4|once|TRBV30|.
TGTGCCTGGAGTGTTGGTGGGGCTGCCAAAAACATTCAGTACTTC
CAWSVGGAAKNIQYF
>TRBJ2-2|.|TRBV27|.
TGTGCCAGCGGACACAGGGTACACGGGGAGCTGTTTTTT
CASGHRVHGELFF
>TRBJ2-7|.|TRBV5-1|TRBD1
TGCGCCAGCAGCTTGGGACAGGGGGCCTACGAGCAGTACTTC
CASSLGQGAYEQYF
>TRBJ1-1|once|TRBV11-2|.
TGTGCCAGCAGCACACACCCCTGGTCGGGGATTAACACTGAAGCTTTCTTT
CASSTHPWSGINTEAFF
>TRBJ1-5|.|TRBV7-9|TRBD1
TGTGCCAGCAGCACCGGGACAGGGTGGAATCAGCCCCAGCATTTT
CASSTGTGWNQPQHF